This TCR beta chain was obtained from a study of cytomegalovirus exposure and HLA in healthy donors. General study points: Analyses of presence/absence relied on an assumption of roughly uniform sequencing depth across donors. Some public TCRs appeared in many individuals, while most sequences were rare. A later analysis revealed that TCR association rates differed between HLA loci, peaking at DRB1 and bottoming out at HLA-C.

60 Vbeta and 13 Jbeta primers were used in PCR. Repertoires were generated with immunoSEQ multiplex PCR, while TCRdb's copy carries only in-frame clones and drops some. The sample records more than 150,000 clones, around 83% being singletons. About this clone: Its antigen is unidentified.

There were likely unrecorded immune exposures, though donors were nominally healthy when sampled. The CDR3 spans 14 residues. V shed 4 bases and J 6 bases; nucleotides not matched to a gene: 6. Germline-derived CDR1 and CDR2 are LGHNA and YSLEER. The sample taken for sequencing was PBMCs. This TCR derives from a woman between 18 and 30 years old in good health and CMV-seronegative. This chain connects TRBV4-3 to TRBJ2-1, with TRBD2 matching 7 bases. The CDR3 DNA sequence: TGCGCCAGCAGCCTCGGGGGGTCCCGCAATGAGCAGTTCTTC. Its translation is CASSLGGSRNEQFF.